What follows are 4 T cell receptor beta chains derived from one specimen sequenced in a study of a mutant IDH1 vaccine in newly diagnosed glioma (dated by TCRdb to the early 2020s). Antigen specificity for these receptors is unknown. What the time point label conveys for this sample: week 11, during vaccination. Each vaccine dose was 300 ug of a 20-mer mutant IDH1 peptide in Montanide, given subcutaneously with topical imiquimod. Libraries came from the immunoSEQ multiplex PCR assay. What TCRdb holds here is the immuneACCESS table cut down to in-frame rearrangements. Part of the clones is not present; checked against another copy, under half of the missing clones reflect an unresolved V gene, and the others are unexplained. Recorded for this sample are about 66,000 clones; approximately 84% of them occurred a single time. Of the sample, more than 7.5% falls within the top ten clones. Sequences were derived from PBMCs, sampled from a glioma patient whose treatment included an IDH1 peptide vaccine. The receptors here all came from a woman in her fifties or sixties with glioma.

V usage is TRBV28 and J usage is TRBJ1-2, with D possibly matching TRBD1 (6 bases). This CDR3 has 14 residues. The germline V gene has CDR1 MDHEN and CDR2 SYDVKM. V dropped 5 bases and J dropped 2 bases, with 12 bases sitting between them. The CDR3 coding sequence is TGTGCCAGCAGTACAGGGACTATGAACTATGGCTACACCTTC. This sequence encodes CASSTGTMNYGYTF.

This chain uses TRBV7-9 with TRBJ2-7; D gene unclear. The CDR3 runs 14 residues. V lost 2 bases to trimming and J lost 1 base, with 9 bases between them. Germline V CDR1 and CDR2: SEHNR, FQNEAQ (reference sequence). CDR3 sequence (DNA): TGTGCCAGCAGCTTAAGTCAGACGTCCTACGAGCAGTACTTC. As protein: CASSLSQTSYEQYF.

This chain joins TRBV15 and TRBJ1-1; a weak D match, TRBD1 (5 bases). This CDR3 is 14 amino acids long. Trimming stripped 1 base from V and 8 bases from J, with 14 bases between. CDR1 and CDR2 (germline): LNHNV, YYDKDF (reference sequence). This CDR3 reads CATSRALGTAEAFF. The CDR3 DNA follows: TGTGCCACCAGCAGAGCCCTTGGGACGGCCGAAGCTTTCTTT.

In its sample, this clone was seen a few times. The gene calls are TRBV6-6 and TRBJ1-4; 9 bases fit TRBD1. The CDR3 length is 14 residues. Germline CDR1 is MNHNY and CDR2 is SVGAGI (reference sequence). The J segment lost 5 bases and the V segment lost 5 bases, leaving 3 bases of the junction unmatched. The CDR3 is CASSDRGSNEKLFF. CDR3 nucleotides: TGTGCCAGCAGTGACAGGGGGAGCAATGAAAAACTGTTTTTT.